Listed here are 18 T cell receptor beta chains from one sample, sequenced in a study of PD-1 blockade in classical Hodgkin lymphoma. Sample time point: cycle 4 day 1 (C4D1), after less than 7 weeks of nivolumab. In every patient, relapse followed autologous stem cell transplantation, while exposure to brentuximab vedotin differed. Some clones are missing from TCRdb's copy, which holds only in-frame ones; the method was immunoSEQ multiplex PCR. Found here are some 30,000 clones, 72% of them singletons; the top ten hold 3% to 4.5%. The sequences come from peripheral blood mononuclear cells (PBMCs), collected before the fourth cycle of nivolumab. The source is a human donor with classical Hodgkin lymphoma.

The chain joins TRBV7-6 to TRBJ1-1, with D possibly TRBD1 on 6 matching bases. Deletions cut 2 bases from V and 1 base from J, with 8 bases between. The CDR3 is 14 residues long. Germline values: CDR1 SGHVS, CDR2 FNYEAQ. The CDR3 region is CASSLLTGNTEAFF. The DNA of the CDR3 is TGTGCCAGCAGCTTATTGACAGGGAACACTGAAGCTTTCTTT.

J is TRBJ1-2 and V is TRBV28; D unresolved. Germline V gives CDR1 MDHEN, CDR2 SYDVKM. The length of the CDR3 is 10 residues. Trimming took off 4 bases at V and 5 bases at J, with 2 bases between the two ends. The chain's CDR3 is CASSSYGYTF. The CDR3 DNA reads TGTGCCAGCAGTTCATATGGCTACACCTTC.

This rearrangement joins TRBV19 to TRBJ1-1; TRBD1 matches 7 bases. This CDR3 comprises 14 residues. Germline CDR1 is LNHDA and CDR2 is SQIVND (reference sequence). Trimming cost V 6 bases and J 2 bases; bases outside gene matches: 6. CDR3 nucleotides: TGTGCCAGTAGCACCGGGACAGCAAACACTGAAGCTTTCTTT. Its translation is CASSTGTANTEAFF.

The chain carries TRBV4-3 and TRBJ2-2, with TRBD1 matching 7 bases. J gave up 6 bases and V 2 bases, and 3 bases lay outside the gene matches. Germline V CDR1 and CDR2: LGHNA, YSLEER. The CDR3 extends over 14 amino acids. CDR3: CASSQQQGAGELFF. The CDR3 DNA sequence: TGCGCCAGCAGCCAACAGCAGGGGGCCGGGGAGCTGTTTTTT.

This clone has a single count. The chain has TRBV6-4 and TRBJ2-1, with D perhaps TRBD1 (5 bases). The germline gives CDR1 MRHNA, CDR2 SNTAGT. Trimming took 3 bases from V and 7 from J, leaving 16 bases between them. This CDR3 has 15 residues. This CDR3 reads CASSEGRRPTNEQFF. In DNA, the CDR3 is TGTGCCAGCAGTGAGGGGCGCCGGCCGACAAATGAGCAGTTCTTC.

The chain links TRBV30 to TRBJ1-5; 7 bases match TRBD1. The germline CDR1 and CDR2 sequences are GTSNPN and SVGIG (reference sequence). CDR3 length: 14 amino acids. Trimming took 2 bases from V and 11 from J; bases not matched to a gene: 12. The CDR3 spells CAWSPGGTLVAQHF. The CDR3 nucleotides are TGTGCCTGGAGTCCAGGGGGGACCTTGGTGGCCCAGCATTTT.

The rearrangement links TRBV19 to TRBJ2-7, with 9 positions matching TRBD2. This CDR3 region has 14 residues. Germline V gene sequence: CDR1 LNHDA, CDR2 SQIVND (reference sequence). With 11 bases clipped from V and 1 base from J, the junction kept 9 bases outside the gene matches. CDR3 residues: CAVSVTSGSYEQYF. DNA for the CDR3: TGTGCCGTGTCGGTGACTAGCGGTTCCTACGAGCAGTACTTC.

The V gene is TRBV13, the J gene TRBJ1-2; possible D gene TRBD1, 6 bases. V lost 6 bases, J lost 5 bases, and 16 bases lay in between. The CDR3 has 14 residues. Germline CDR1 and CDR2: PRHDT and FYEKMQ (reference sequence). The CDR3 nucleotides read TGTGCCAGCAGTAACACGGGAGGGACATATGGCTACACCTTC. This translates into CASSNTGGTYGYTF.

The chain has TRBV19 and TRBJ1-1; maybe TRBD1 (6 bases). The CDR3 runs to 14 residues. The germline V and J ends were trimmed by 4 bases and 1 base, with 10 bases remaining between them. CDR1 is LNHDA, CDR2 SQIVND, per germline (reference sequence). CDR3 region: CASSSTGQNTEAFF. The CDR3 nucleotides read TGTGCCAGTAGTAGCACGGGACAGAACACTGAAGCTTTCTTT. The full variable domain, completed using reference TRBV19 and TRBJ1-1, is DGGITQSPKYLFRKEGQNVTLSCEQNLNHDAMYWYRQDPGQGLRLIYYSQIVNDFQKGDIAEGYSVSREKKESFPLTVTSAQKNPTAFYLCASSSTGQNTEAFFGQGTRLTVV.

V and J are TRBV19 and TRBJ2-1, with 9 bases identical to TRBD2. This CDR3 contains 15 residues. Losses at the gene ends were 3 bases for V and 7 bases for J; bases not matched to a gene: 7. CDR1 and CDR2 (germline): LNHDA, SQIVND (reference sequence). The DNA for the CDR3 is TGTGCCAGTAGTATTAGGGCGGGAGGGACAAATGAGCAGTTCTTC. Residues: CASSIRAGGTNEQFF.

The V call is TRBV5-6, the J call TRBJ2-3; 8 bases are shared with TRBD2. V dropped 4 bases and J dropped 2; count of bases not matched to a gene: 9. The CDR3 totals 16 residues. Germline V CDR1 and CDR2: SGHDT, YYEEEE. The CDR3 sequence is CASSPLAGPFTDTQYF. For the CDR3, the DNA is TGTGCCAGCAGCCCCTTAGCGGGACCCTTCACAGATACGCAGTATTTT.

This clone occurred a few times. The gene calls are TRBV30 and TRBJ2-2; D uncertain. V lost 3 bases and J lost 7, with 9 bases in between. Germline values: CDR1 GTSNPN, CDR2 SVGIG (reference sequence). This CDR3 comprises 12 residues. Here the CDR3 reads CAWRPTGGELFF. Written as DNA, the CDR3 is TGTGCCTGGAGACCGACCGGCGGGGAGCTGTTTTTT.

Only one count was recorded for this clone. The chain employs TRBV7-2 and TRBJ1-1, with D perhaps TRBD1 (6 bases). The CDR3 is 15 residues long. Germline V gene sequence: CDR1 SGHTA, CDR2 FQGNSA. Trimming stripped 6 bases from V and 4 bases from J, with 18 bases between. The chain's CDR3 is CASRLTGSGTTEAFF. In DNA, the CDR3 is TGTGCCAGCAGGCTTACAGGGTCCGGAACCACTGAAGCTTTCTTT.

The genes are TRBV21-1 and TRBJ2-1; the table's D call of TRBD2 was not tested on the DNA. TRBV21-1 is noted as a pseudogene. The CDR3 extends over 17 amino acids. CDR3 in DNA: TGTGCCAGCGAACCGATTAAAGGGGGACTAGGCTACAATGAGCAGTTCTTC. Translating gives CASEPIKGGLGYNEQFF.

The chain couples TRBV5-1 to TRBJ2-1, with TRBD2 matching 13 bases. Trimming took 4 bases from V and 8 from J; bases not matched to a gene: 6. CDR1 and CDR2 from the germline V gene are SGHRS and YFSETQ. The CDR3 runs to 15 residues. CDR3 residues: CASSLLAGGSDEQFF. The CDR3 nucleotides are TGCGCCAGCAGCCTACTAGCGGGAGGGTCGGATGAGCAGTTCTTC.

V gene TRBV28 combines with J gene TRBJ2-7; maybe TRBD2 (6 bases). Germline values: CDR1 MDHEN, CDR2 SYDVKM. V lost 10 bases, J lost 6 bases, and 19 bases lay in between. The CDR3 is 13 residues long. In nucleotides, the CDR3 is TGTGCCACCGCAGAAGGGAAGGAGGGCGAGCAGTACTTC. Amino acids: CATAEGKEGEQYF.

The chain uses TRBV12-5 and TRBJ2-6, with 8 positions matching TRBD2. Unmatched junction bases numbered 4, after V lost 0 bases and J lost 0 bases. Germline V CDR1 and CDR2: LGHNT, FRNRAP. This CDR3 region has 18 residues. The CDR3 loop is CASGLVESGSSGANVLTF. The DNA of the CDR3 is TGTGCTAGTGGTTTGGTGGAAAGCGGGAGCTCTGGGGCCAACGTCCTGACTTTC.

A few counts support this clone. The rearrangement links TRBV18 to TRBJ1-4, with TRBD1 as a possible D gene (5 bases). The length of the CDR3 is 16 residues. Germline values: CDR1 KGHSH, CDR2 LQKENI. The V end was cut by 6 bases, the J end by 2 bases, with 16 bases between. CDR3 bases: TGTGCCAGCTCGCCGAACGGGGCCACGACTAATGAAAAACTGTTTTTT. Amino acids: CASSPNGATTNEKLFF.